This T cell receptor (beta chain) was sequenced during a study of blood T cell repertoires in COVID-19. Trimming left V 3 bases short and J 6 bases short, with 17 bases between. Germline lookup yields CDR1 SGHVS and CDR2 FNYEAQ. This CDR3 is built from 16 residues. Individuals drawn from approximately 26 US areas were about 18 to 95 years old. Clinical history as reported by participants underpinned cohort assignment. Authors' processing steps: Reference gene primer amplification gave nucleated cell count estimates. The protocol was immunoSEQ multiplex PCR, while the TCRdb copy is restricted to in-frame clones and leaves out a portion. V and J calls and clone size are given by that table; D and trimming were obtained from the DNA. The sample holds about 250,000 clones; roughly 80% are singletons and the top ten take about 5%.

The sample was PBMCs or T cells enriched from blood (not recorded which). This TCR came from a middle-aged man who had been exposed to COVID-19. The chain has TRBV7-6 and TRBJ2-2; D perhaps matches TRBD2 (6 bases). The CDR3 sequence is CASSFLASRVAGELFF. The CDR3, as DNA: TGTGCCAGCAGCTTCCTAGCGTCGCGGGTGGCCGGGGAGCTGTTTTTT.